A selection of T cell receptor beta chains follows, all from one sample in a study of blood T cell repertoires in COVID-19. Sequencing was performed with immunoSEQ multiplex PCR; in TCRdb, only in-frame clones are kept and a portion is missing. Of 270,000 or so clones detected, roughly 90% appear once; the ten largest clones hold around 12%. Sequenced sample: peripheral blood. The receptor source for this set is a woman in her 30s with COVID-19, enrolled during active disease. The CDR3 runs from the conserved cysteine through the conserved F or W. A D gene is named only where the DNA matches it firmly. For some rows the clone size is stated as once, few or many, or as a class when expanded; others skip it.

J gene,D gene,V gene,clone size,CDR3 protein,CDR3 DNA
TRBJ2-5,TRBD1,TRBV7-7,.,CASSPTDRASPTQYF,TGTGCCAGCAGCCCAACCGACAGGGCCTCACCGACCCAGTACTTC
TRBJ1-2,TRBD1,TRBV7-9,.,CASSLPDRGTRGYTF,TGTGCCAGCAGCCTCCCGGACAGGGGGACTCGCGGCTACACCTTC
TRBJ2-5,TRBD2,TRBV18,.,CASSQPLAGEPRETQYF,TGTGCCAGCTCACAACCTCTAGCGGGGGAACCAAGGGAGACCCAGTACTTC
TRBJ2-2,TRBD2,TRBV2,.,CASSLNPGLAEVTGELFF,TGTGCCAGCAGTCTAAATCCGGGACTAGCGGAGGTCACCGGGGAGCTGTTTTTT
TRBJ2-3,.,TRBV18,once,CASSPRAGGNTDTQYF,TGTGCCAGCTCACCCCGGGCTGGAGGGAACACAGATACGCAGTATTTT
TRBJ1-1,.,TRBV27,.,CASSLSLGANTEAFF,TGTGCCAGCAGTTTATCATTGGGGGCGAACACTGAAGCTTTCTTT
TRBJ1-2,TRBD1,TRBV9,.,CASSAGRQGNYGYTF,TGTGCCAGCAGCGCAGGCCGACAGGGAAACTATGGCTACACCTTC
TRBJ2-3,.,TRBV9,.,CASSPLSGGWDTQYF,TGTGCCAGCAGCCCCCTCAGCGGTGGTTGGGATACGCAGTATTTT
TRBJ2-7,TRBD1,TRBV7-9,.,CASSLEGTAEQYF,TGTGCCAGCAGCCTAGAAGGGACAGCCGAGCAGTACTTC
TRBJ2-4,.,TRBV10-2,.,CASSLRGPKNIQYF,TGCGCCAGCAGCCTACGAGGGCCCAAAAACATTCAGTACTTC
TRBJ1-6,.,TRBV19,.,CASSIRNRDINSPLHF,TGTGCCAGTAGTATCCGTAACCGGGACATAAATTCACCCCTCCACTTT
TRBJ2-5,.,TRBV5-4,.,CASSFRGGGETQYF,TGTGCCAGCAGCTTCCGAGGGGGGGGCGAGACCCAGTACTTC
TRBJ1-2,.,TRBV15,.,CATSRVPGNNNYGYTF,TGTGCCACCAGCAGAGTCCCCGGGAATAACAACTATGGCTACACCTTC